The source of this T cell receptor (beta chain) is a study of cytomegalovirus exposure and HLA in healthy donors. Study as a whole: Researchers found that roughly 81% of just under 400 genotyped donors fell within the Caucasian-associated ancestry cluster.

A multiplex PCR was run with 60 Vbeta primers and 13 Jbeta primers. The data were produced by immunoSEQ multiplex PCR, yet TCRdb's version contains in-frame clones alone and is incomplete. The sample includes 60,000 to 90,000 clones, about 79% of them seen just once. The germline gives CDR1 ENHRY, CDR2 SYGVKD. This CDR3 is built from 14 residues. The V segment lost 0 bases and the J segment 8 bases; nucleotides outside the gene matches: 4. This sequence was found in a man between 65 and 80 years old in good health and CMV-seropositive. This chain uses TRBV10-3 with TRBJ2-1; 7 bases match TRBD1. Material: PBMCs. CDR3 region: CAISESVGGDEQFF. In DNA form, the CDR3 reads TGTGCCATCAGTGAGTCTGTAGGGGGCGATGAGCAGTTCTTC.